Below are 16 T cell receptor beta chains sequenced from a single sample in a study of shared clonotypes between healthy human individuals. Assay: immunoSEQ multiplex PCR; the TCRdb copy retains only in-frame clones and omits some. The data show nearly 750,000 clones, with around 70% seen just once and over 1.5% held by the top ten. The source material was memory CD4+ T cells sorted from blood. Documented subset: CD45RA-negative fraction. These receptors all come from a woman aged 30 to 39 in good health.

This chain uses TRBV6-5 with TRBJ1-2; TRBD1 is a possible D gene (6 bases). The CDR3 has 15 amino acids. Trimming removed 2 bases at V and 8 bases at J, with 18 bases between. Germline-derived CDR1 and CDR2 are MNHEY and SVGAGI. The CDR3 is CASSYRIDRIGGYTF. DNA for the CDR3: TGTGCCAGCAGTTACCGAATAGACAGGATCGGGGGCTACACCTTC.

The sample holds many counts of this clone. This sequence joins TRBV6-4 and TRBJ2-1; 10 nucleotides match TRBD2. The CDR3 is 15 residues long. The V and J ends lost 2 bases and 3 bases, in that order; junction bases with no gene match: 1. Germline V CDR1 and CDR2: MRHNA, SNTAGT. In DNA form, the CDR3 reads TGTGCCAGCAGTGACGGGACTAGCGACTACAATGAGCAGTTCTTC. This encodes CASSDGTSDYNEQFF.

The CDR3 reads CASSRGAGGSTEAFF. In DNA form, the CDR3 reads TGTGCCAGTAGTAGAGGCGCAGGGGGTAGCACTGAAGCTTTCTTT. V gene TRBV19 combines with J gene TRBJ1-1; 7 positions agree with TRBD1. Germline loops: CDR1 LNHDA, CDR2 SQIVND (reference sequence). The ends lost 4 bases at V and 4 bases at J; junction bases unmatched: 9. The CDR3 is 15 residues long.

This clone was seen a handful of times. CDR3 sequence (DNA): TGTGCCAGCAGCTTTCGGCGGGAGGCCTATGAGCAGTTCTTC. Translation: CASSFRREAYEQFF. The V gene is TRBV5-6, the J gene TRBJ2-1; 8 nucleotides match TRBD2. The CDR3 is 14 amino acids. Germline V lookup: CDR1 SGHDT, CDR2 YYEEEE. V was clipped by 2 bases and J by 8 bases; unmatched bases: 6.

The rearrangement links TRBV6-1 to TRBJ1-4; tentatively, D is TRBD1 (6 bases). The CDR3 covers 15 residues. Germline lookup yields CDR1 MNHNS and CDR2 SASEGT. V lost 2 bases to trimming and J lost 4 bases, with 11 bases between them. CDR3 region: CASSEPGTNNEKLFF. The CDR3 DNA sequence: TGTGCCAGCAGTGAACCCGGGACAAATAATGAAAAACTGTTTTTT.

This chain joins TRBV7-2 and TRBJ2-7; D is uncertain. Trimming stripped 5 bases from V and 0 bases from J, with 14 bases between. Per germline, CDR1 SGHTA and CDR2 FQGNSA. The CDR3 has 15 amino acids. The CDR3 DNA reads TGTGCCAGCAGCAAACCCGAAGTGAGCTCCTACGAGCAGTACTTC. Amino acids: CASSKPEVSSYEQYF.

V is TRBV2 and J is TRBJ2-7; D is uncertain. Germline CDR1 and CDR2: SNHLY and FYNNEI. The V end lost 5 bases, the J end lost 0 bases, and 2 bases lay between the germline ends. This CDR3 has 11 residues. The CDR3, as DNA: TGTGCCAGCAGTAGCTCCTACGAGCAGTACTTC. Amino acids: CASSSSYEQYF.

This sequence joins TRBV5-1 and TRBJ2-3; the D gene could be TRBD1 or TRBD2 (5 bases each). The CDR3 extends over 14 amino acids. V was trimmed by 1 base and J by 6 bases, leaving 12 bases between them. Germline V gene data show CDR1 as SGHRS and CDR2 as YFSETQ. DNA of the CDR3: TGCGCCAGCAGCTTGTCGGGGCCTCGTGATACGCAGTATTTT. Translating gives CASSLSGPRDTQYF.

This clone turned up a few times. The rearrangement links TRBV5-1 to TRBJ1-3, with D maybe TRBD1 (5 bases). CDR3 length: 14 amino acids. Trimming removed 6 bases at V and 0 bases at J, with 10 bases between. From germline, CDR1 is SGHRS and CDR2 YFSETQ. CDR3: CASMYGTSGNTIYF. The CDR3 DNA sequence: TGCGCCAGCATGTATGGGACCTCTGGAAACACCATATATTTT.

V usage is TRBV18 and J usage is TRBJ2-7; D is perhaps TRBD1 or TRBD2 (5 bases each). CDR3 length equals 17 residues. Trimming removed 2 bases at V and 3 bases at J, with 20 bases between. Germline V gene lookup returns CDR1 KGHSH and CDR2 LQKENI. In nucleotides, the CDR3 is TGTGCCAGCTCACCAGTGACGGGACGGTCCGGGGTCTACGAGCAGTACTTC. Translated: CASSPVTGRSGVYEQYF.

Ten or more counts support this clone. The chain links TRBV18 to TRBJ2-3; possibly TRBD2 for D (7 bases). The CDR3 is 15 residues long. Trimming removed 1 base from V and 4 bases from J, with 12 bases in between. Germline CDR1 and CDR2: KGHSH and LQKENI. The CDR3 spells CASSPRGGDADTQYF. For the CDR3, the DNA is TGTGCCAGCTCACCACGAGGGGGGGATGCAGATACGCAGTATTTT.

This chain uses TRBV28 with TRBJ2-2, with 9 bases lining up with TRBD2. The germline V gene encodes CDR1 MDHEN and CDR2 SYDVKM. The V and J ends lost 6 bases and 5 bases, in that order; junction bases with no gene match: 7. The CDR3 consists of 15 residues. The CDR3 nucleotides read TGTGCCAGCAGCCTGTCGCTAGCGGGAACCGGGGAGCTGTTTTTT. Its protein is CASSLSLAGTGELFF.

This chain connects TRBV5-1 to TRBJ2-1, with 11 bases identical to TRBD2. After removal of 6 bases from V and 4 bases from J, the junction contained 12 bases not matched to a gene. CDR3 length equals 17 residues. CDR1 SGHRS and CDR2 YFSETQ come from the germline V gene. CDR3 in amino acids: CASNQGALAGVYNEQFF. CDR3 DNA: TGCGCCAGCAACCAAGGCGCACTAGCGGGGGTATACAATGAGCAGTTCTTC.

This chain uses TRBV6-1 with TRBJ2-5, with D possibly matching TRBD2 (6 bases). In germline, CDR1 is MNHNS, CDR2 SASEGT. Trimming took 5 bases from V and 2 from J, leaving 9 bases between them. The CDR3 extends over 13 amino acids. The CDR3 loop reads CASSRLVQETQYF. The CDR3 nucleotides are TGTGCCAGCAGTAGACTAGTTCAAGAGACCCAGTACTTC.

V is TRBV14 and J is TRBJ2-7; 9 bases are a match to TRBD1. V shed 10 bases and J 4 bases; nucleotides not matched to a gene: 8. There are 13 residues in the CDR3. CDR1 and CDR2 from the germline V gene are SGHDN and FVKESK. The CDR3 is CAITGGMGYEQYF. The CDR3 bases are TGTGCCATCACAGGGGGCATGGGATACGAGCAGTACTTC.

The chain uses TRBV5-1 and TRBJ2-1, with D perhaps TRBD2 (6 bases). The V gene lost 0 bases and the J gene lost 0 bases, with 13 bases spanning the gap. The length of the CDR3 is 17 residues. Germline V lookup: CDR1 SGHRS, CDR2 YFSETQ. The CDR3 DNA reads as TGCGCCAGCAGCTTGGATCGCGGGGTCACCTCCTACAATGAGCAGTTCTTC. Protein: CASSLDRGVTSYNEQFF. The entire variable domain, with the rest obtained from reference TRBV5-1 and TRBJ2-1, is as follows: KAGVTQTPRYLIKTRGQQVTLSCSPISGHRSVSWYQQTPGQGLQFLFEYFSETQRNKGNFPGRFSGRQFSNSRSEMNVSTLELGDSALYLCASSLDRGVTSYNEQFFGPGTRLTVL.